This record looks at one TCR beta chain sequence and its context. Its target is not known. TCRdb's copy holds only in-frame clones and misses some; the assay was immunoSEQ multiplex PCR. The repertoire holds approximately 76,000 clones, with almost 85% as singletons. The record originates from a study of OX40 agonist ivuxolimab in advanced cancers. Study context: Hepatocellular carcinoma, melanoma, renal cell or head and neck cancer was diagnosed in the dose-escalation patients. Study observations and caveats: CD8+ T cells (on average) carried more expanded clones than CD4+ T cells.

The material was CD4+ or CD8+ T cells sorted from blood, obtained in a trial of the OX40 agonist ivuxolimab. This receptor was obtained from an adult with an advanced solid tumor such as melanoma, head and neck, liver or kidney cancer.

The CDR3 region is CASSEGPAGKEGETQYF. For the CDR3, the DNA is TGTGCCAGCAGCGAAGGGCCAGCGGGGAAAGAGGGGGAGACCCAGTACTTC. The chain links TRBV11-3 to TRBJ2-5, with 7 nucleotides matching TRBD2. Trimming at V came to 5 bases and at J to 5 bases, leaving 17 bases not matched to a gene. CDR3 size: 17 residues. Germline V CDR1 and CDR2: SGHNT, YENEEA.